Included here is one TCR beta chain sequence, with context. Per the germline V gene, CDR1 is SGHAT and CDR2 is FQNNGV. The CDR3 covers 17 residues. Between the trimmed V and J ends, which lost 5 bases and 4 bases, there was a span of 20 bases. Using immunoSEQ multiplex PCR, the repertoire was profiled, and TCRdb retains in-frame clones only, with some absent. The sample includes over 100,000 clones, over 80% of them seen just once. This entry comes from a study of radiotherapy plus CTLA-4 blockade in lung cancer. Focal radiation was given together with CTLA-4 blockade (ipilimumab) to patients with chemo-refractory metastatic non-small-cell lung cancer.

The source was peripheral blood, collected from a patient treated with radiotherapy plus ipilimumab. The origin of this receptor is a human donor with non-small cell lung cancer that progressed on radiotherapy plus ipilimumab. The chain carries TRBV11-2 and TRBJ2-2; TRBD1 might be the D (6 bases). The CDR3 nucleotides are TGTGCCAGCAGCCTTCGGAACCCGGGACATCTCACCGGGGAGCTGTTTTTT. Protein product: CASSLRNPGHLTGELFF.